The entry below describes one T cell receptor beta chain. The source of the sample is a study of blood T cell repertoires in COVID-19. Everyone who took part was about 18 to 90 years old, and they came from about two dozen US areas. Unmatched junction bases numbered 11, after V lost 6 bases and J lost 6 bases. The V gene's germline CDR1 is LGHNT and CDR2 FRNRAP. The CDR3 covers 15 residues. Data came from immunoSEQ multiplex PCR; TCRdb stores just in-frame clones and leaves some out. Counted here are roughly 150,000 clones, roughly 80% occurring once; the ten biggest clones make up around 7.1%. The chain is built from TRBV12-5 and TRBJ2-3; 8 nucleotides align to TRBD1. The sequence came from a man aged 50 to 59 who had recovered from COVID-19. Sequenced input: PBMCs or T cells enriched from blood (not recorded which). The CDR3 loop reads CASGPGQGFHDTQYF. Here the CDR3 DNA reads TGTGCTAGTGGACCAGGACAGGGTTTTCATGATACGCAGTATTTT. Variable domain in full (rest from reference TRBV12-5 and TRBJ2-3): DARVTQTPRHKVTEMGQEVTMRCQPILGHNTVFWYRQTMMQGLELLAYFRNRAPLDDSGMPKDRFSAEMPDATLATLKIQPSEPRDSAVYFCASGPGQGFHDTQYFGPGTRLTVL.